These T cell receptor beta chains were read from a single sample in a study of blood T cell repertoires in COVID-19. Data came from immunoSEQ multiplex PCR; TCRdb stores just in-frame clones and leaves some out. The profile shows around 200,000 clones, about 76% of them singletons. The sequenced sample consisted of peripheral blood. The receptors shown here come from a woman aged 40-49 years with COVID-19, enrolled during active disease. Both conserved end residues are part of each CDR3. A D gene is named only where the DNA matches it firmly. Not every row has a clone size; where given, it reads once, few, many or a size class.

v_gene	d_gene	j_gene	abundance	CDR3aa	CDR3nt
TRBV28	.	TRBJ2-7	.	CASLGGGGVRISYEQYF	TGTGCCAGCCTTGGAGGCGGAGGGGTCAGAATTTCCTACGAGCAGTACTTC
TRBV7-9	.	TRBJ2-7	.	CASSLGQVISYEQYF	TGTGCCAGCAGCTTAGGACAGGTAATTAGCTACGAGCAGTACTTC
TRBV7-9	TRBD2	TRBJ2-2	few	CASSFQTSGRTGELFF	TGTGCCAGCAGCTTCCAGACTAGCGGGAGGACCGGGGAGCTGTTTTTT
TRBV2	.	TRBJ1-5	.	CASKTGRSGQPQHF	TGTGCCAGCAAAACCGGGAGGTCGGGTCAGCCCCAGCATTTT
TRBV19	.	TRBJ1-1	few	CATSRDMNTEAFF	TGTGCCACCAGCCGGGATATGAACACTGAAGCTTTCTTT
TRBV6-5	.	TRBJ1-5	.	CASSLEQGSNQPQHF	TGTGCCAGCAGTCTCGAACAGGGAAGCAATCAGCCCCAGCATTTT
TRBV29-1	.	TRBJ1-1	.	CSVERDIGTEAFF	TGCAGCGTTGAGAGGGATATTGGCACTGAAGCTTTCTTT
TRBV19	.	TRBJ1-2	.	CASSPREGRNYGYTF	TGTGCCAGTAGTCCCCGGGAAGGGCGGAACTATGGCTACACCTTC
TRBV3-1/TRBV3-2	.	TRBJ1-2	.	CASSQGTEGLGTF	TGTGCCAGCAGCCAAGGAACGGAGGGTTTGGGCACCTTC
TRBV5-6	TRBD2	TRBJ2-6	.	CASSITSASSGANVLTF	TGTGCCAGCAGCATTACTAGCGCCAGCTCTGGGGCCAACGTCCTGACTTTC
TRBV27	.	TRBJ2-2	.	CASSWRQGGTGELFF	TGTGCCAGCAGTTGGCGGCAGGGGGGCACCGGGGAGCTGTTTTTT
TRBV4-3	TRBD2	TRBJ2-1	.	CASSQVSGGDYNEQFF	TGCGCCAGCAGCCAAGTTAGCGGGGGGGACTACAATGAGCAGTTCTTC
TRBV12-5	.	TRBJ2-7	once	CASGLVPSSLEQYF	TGTGCTAGTGGTTTGGTACCGAGCTCTCTCGAGCAGTACTTC
TRBV6-4	.	TRBJ2-3	.	CASSDRGSVGTQYF	TGTGCCAGCAGTGATAGGGGCAGCGTCGGCACGCAGTATTTT
TRBV20-1	.	TRBJ2-2	.	CSVRRTGELFF	TGCAGTGTTCGCCGGACCGGGGAGCTGTTTTTT
TRBV5-5	.	TRBJ2-7	few	CASSRERTYEQYF	TGTGCCAGCAGCCGAGAGCGGACCTACGAGCAGTACTTC
TRBV3-1/TRBV3-2	.	TRBJ1-2	.	CASSQAGNYGYTF	TGTGCCAGCAGCCAAGCAGGGAACTATGGCTACACCTTC
TRBV3-1/TRBV3-2	TRBD2	TRBJ2-7	once	CASSLSGSLLEQYF	TGTGCCAGCAGCCTTAGCGGGAGCCTTCTCGAGCAGTACTTC
TRBV18	.	TRBJ1-2	few	CASSPVHGEAYGYTF	TGTGCCAGCTCACCTGTCCACGGAGAGGCCTATGGCTACACCTTC
TRBV7-2	TRBD2	TRBJ2-5	.	CASSLSGIQETQYF	TGTGCCAGCAGCCTCAGCGGGATTCAAGAGACCCAGTACTTC
TRBV19	TRBD1	TRBJ1-5	.	CASSKLGQIYSNQPQHF	TGTGCCAGTAGCAAGCTGGGACAGATATATAGCAATCAGCCCCAGCATTTT
TRBV5-1	.	TRBJ2-7	.	CASSGRNYEQYF	TGCGCCAGCAGTGGTAGAAACTACGAGCAGTACTTC
TRBV6-2/TRBV6-3	TRBD1	TRBJ2-3	.	CASSYSGTGGDTQYF	TGTGCCAGCAGTTATTCCGGGACAGGGGGGGATACGCAGTATTTT
TRBV20-1	.	TRBJ1-2	.	CSASNTYGYTF	TGCAGTGCTAGTAACACCTATGGCTACACCTTC
TRBV19	TRBD2	TRBJ2-5	.	CASSPTSGQETQYF	TGTGCCAGTAGTCCGACTAGCGGACAAGAGACCCAGTACTTC
TRBV6-5	.	TRBJ1-6	.	CASSYWGGNYNSPLHF	TGTGCCAGCAGTTACTGGGGCGGGAATTATAATTCACCCCTCCACTTT
TRBV4-2	.	TRBJ1-1	.	CASSPSWGGEAFF	TGTGCCAGCAGTCCTTCCTGGGGCGGTGAAGCTTTCTTT
TRBV20-1	.	TRBJ1-1	.	CSFRGNTEAFF	TGCAGTTTCAGGGGGAACACTGAAGCTTTCTTT
TRBV5-8	.	TRBJ2-4	.	CASSLGPRVKNIQYF	TGTGCCAGCAGCTTGGGACCCCGGGTCAAAAACATTCAGTACTTC
TRBV7-8	TRBD2	TRBJ2-5	.	CASSPGGGRAQETQYF	TGTGCCAGCAGCCCGGGCGGCGGGAGGGCCCAAGAGACCCAGTACTTC
TRBV9	TRBD1	TRBJ1-2	.	CASSESLWDRNYGYTF	TGTGCCAGCAGCGAGAGTCTCTGGGACAGGAACTATGGCTACACCTTC
TRBV5-4	TRBD1	TRBJ1-1	.	CASSRDRGMVTEAFF	TGTGCCAGCAGCCGCGACAGGGGTATGGTTACTGAAGCTTTCTTT
TRBV7-6	TRBD2	TRBJ2-7	once	CASREGGPGMGEQYF	TGTGCCAGCCGGGAGGGTGGTCCGGGGATGGGTGAGCAGTACTTC
TRBV9	.	TRBJ2-3	.	CASSAYLGGDTDTQYF	TGTGCCAGCAGCGCCTACCTCGGAGGGGACACAGATACGCAGTATTTT
TRBV25-1	.	TRBJ2-7	.	CASGQFSYEQYF	TGTGCCAGCGGACAGTTCTCCTACGAGCAGTACTTC
TRBV6-6	.	TRBJ1-1	.	CASRLDGGGTEAFF	TGTGCCAGCAGGTTGGACGGGGGGGGAACTGAAGCTTTCTTT
TRBV9	.	TRBJ2-3	.	CASSVGLNTDTQYF	TGTGCCAGCAGCGTAGGACTGAACACAGATACGCAGTATTTT
TRBV18	TRBD1	TRBJ1-5	.	CASSPTGLSNQPQHF	TGTGCCAGCTCGCCGACAGGGTTGAGCAATCAGCCCCAGCATTTT
TRBV14	.	TRBJ2-7	.	CASSTGFLEQYF	TGTGCCAGCAGCACCGGGTTCCTAGAGCAGTACTTC
TRBV29-1	TRBD1	TRBJ2-3	.	CSGTGLADTQYF	TGCTCTGGGACAGGGTTGGCAGATACGCAGTATTTT
TRBV6-2/TRBV6-3	.	TRBJ2-7	once	CASSYEEIRYEQYF	TGTGCCAGCAGTTACGAGGAGATCCGCTACGAGCAGTACTTC
TRBV5-1	.	TRBJ2-1	.	CASSLVGGGLYNEQFF	TGCGCCAGCAGCTTGGTCGGTGGCGGCCTATACAATGAGCAGTTCTTC
TRBV14	.	TRBJ1-3	.	CASSHRGGGNTIYF	TGTGCCAGCAGCCACCGGGGTGGTGGAAACACCATATATTTT
TRBV3-1/TRBV3-2	.	TRBJ2-7	.	CASSQAGYSYEQYF	TGTGCCAGCAGCCAAGCGGGATACTCCTACGAGCAGTACTTC
TRBV5-8	.	TRBJ2-3	once	CASSPGAGPGDTQYF	TGTGCCAGCAGCCCCGGAGCAGGGCCCGGCGATACGCAGTATTTT
TRBV3-1/TRBV3-2	.	TRBJ2-3	.	CASSQGTVGQLLSTDTQYF	TGTGCCAGCAGCCAAGGGACTGTCGGGCAGCTCCTGAGCACAGATACGCAGTATTTT
TRBV10-3	TRBD1	TRBJ1-2	.	CAIRDQNRGSHYGYTF	TGTGCCATCAGGGACCAAAACAGGGGGAGTCACTATGGCTACACCTTC
TRBV7-9	.	TRBJ1-5	few	CASSLTENQPQHF	TGTGCCAGCAGCCTAACAGAGAATCAGCCCCAGCATTTT
TRBV24-1	.	TRBJ2-7	.	CATSDGGGYEQYF	TGTGCCACCAGTGATGGGGGCGGATACGAGCAGTACTTC
TRBV15	.	TRBJ1-5	.	CATSTQGRANQPQHF	TGTGCCACCAGCACTCAGGGTAGGGCCAATCAGCCCCAGCATTTT
TRBV6-2/TRBV6-3	.	TRBJ2-3	.	CASSAWDTQYF	TGTGCCAGCAGCGCGTGGGATACGCAGTATTTT
TRBV7-9	TRBD1	TRBJ2-7	.	CASSQRQGTYEQYF	TGTGCCAGCAGCCAGCGACAGGGAACCTACGAGCAGTACTTC
TRBV3-1/TRBV3-2	.	TRBJ1-2	few	CASSQGGRGVTWGYTF	TGTGCCAGCAGCCAAGGCGGCAGGGGAGTAACGTGGGGCTACACCTTC
TRBV6-6	.	TRBJ1-1	few	CASRYWTGTQNTEAFF	TGTGCCAGCAGATATTGGACCGGGACACAGAACACTGAAGCTTTCTTT
TRBV4-1	.	TRBJ2-7	.	CASSREADYEQYF	TGCGCCAGCAGCCGGGAAGCGGACTACGAGCAGTACTTC
TRBV19	TRBD2	TRBJ2-3	.	CASTDPTSGSTDTQYF	TGTGCCAGTACCGATCCGACTAGCGGGAGCACAGATACGCAGTATTTT
TRBV30	TRBD2	TRBJ2-3	.	CARSIIGGATDTQYF	TGTGCCCGAAGTATAATCGGGGGGGCCACAGATACGCAGTATTTT
TRBV4-3	TRBD1	TRBJ2-5	.	CASSQVGGGETQYF	TGCGCCAGCAGCCAAGTAGGGGGCGGGGAGACCCAGTACTTC